The sequence of this TCR beta chain was determined in a study of T cell responses to AZD1222 COVID-19 vaccine. General study results and limits: Clonal diversity may have been underestimated, and the donors were mostly white British, with more females than males. Recipients of two AZD1222 doses showed rising Spike-specific TCR breadth and depth.

This CDR3 has 15 residues. The germline CDR1 and CDR2 sequences are SGDLS and YYNGEE. The ends were cut back, 0 bases at V and 0 bases at J, with 8 bases in the middle. With regard to this clone: Its antigen is unknown.

Using immunoSEQ multiplex PCR, the repertoire was profiled, and TCRdb retains in-frame clones only, with some absent. The data hold more than 85,000 clones, with over 75% observed a single time. Recipients boosted at about 4 weeks or about 12 weeks are pooled. This sample comprised peripheral blood, obtained 28 days after the second AZD1222 dose. The chain is built from TRBV9 and TRBJ2-3; D not resolved. The TCR was taken from an adult who received the AZD1222 COVID-19 vaccine. In DNA form, the CDR3 reads TGTGCCAGCAGCGTAGGGCAGGCAAGCACAGATACGCAGTATTTT. It yields the protein CASSVGQASTDTQYF.